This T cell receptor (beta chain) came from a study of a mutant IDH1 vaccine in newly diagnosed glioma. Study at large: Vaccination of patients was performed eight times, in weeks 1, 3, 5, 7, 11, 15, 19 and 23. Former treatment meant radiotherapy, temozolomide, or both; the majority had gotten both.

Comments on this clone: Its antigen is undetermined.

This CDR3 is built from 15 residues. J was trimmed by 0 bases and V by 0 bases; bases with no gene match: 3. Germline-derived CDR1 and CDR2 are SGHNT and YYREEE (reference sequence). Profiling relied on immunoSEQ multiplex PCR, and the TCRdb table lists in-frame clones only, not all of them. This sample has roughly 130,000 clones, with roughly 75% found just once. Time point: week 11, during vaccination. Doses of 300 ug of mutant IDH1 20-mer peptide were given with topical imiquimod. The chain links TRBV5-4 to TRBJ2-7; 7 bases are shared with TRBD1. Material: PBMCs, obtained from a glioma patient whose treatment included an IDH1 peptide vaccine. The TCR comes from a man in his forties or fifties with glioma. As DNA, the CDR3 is TGTGCCAGCAGCTTGGGAGGGGGCGACTCCTACGAGCAGTACTTC. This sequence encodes CASSLGGGDSYEQYF.